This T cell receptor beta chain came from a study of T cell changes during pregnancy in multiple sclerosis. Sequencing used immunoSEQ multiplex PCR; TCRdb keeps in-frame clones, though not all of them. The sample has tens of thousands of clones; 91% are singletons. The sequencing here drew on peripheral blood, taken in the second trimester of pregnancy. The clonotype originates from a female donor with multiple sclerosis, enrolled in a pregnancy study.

The CDR3 is CASSLGQISGNTIYF. As DNA, the CDR3 is TGTGCCAGCAGTCTGGGACAGATCTCTGGAAACACCATATATTTT. The chain couples TRBV6-5 to TRBJ1-3, with TRBD1 identical over 7 bases. The CDR3 extends over 15 amino acids. Trimming at V came to 5 bases and at J to 0 bases, leaving 4 bases not matched to a gene. Per germline, CDR1 MNHEY and CDR2 SVGAGI.